This T cell receptor (beta chain) was observed in a study of cytomegalovirus exposure and HLA in healthy donors. In regard to this clone: Its antigen is unknown.

This CDR3 has 15 amino acids. Looked up from germline, CDR1 is LNHDA and CDR2 is SQIVND (reference sequence). Trimming left V 2 bases short and J 0 bases short, with 10 bases between. Primers: 60 Vbeta forward and 13 Jbeta reverse. Profiled with immunoSEQ multiplex PCR; TCRdb holds only in-frame clones, not every one. The profile shows about 160,000 clones, around 73% of them singletons. Notes on the study in general: Later on, analysis showed that most CMV-associated TCR beta chains appeared to be HLA-restricted.

This TCR was recovered from a male donor in good health and CMV-seronegative. Source material: PBMCs. This rearrangement joins TRBV19 to TRBJ1-1, with no clear D. CDR3 sequence: CASSISTGLNTEAFF. DNA of the CDR3: TGTGCCAGTAGTATAAGCACGGGATTGAACACTGAAGCTTTCTTT.